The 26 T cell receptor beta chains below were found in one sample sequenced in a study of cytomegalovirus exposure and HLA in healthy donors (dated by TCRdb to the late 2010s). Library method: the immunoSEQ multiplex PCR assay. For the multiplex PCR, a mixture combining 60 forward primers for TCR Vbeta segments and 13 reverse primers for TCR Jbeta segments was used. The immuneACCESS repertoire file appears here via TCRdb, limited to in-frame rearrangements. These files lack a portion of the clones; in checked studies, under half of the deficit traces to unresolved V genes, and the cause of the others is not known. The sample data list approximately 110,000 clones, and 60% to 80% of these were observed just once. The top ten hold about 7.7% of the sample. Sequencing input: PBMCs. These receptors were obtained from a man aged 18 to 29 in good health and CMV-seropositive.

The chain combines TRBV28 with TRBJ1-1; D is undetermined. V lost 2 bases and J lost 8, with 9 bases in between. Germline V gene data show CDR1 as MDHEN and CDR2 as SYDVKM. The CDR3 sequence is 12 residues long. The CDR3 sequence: CASSLISREAFF. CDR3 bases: TGTGCCAGCAGTTTAATTTCCAGGGAAGCTTTCTTT.

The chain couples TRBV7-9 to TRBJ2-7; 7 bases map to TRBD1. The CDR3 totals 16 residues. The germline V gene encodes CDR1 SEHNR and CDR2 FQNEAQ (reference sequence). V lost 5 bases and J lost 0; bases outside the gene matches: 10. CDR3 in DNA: TGTGCCAGCAGCCCCGTTGACAGGGATCTCTCCTACGAGCAGTACTTC. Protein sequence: CASSPVDRDLSYEQYF.

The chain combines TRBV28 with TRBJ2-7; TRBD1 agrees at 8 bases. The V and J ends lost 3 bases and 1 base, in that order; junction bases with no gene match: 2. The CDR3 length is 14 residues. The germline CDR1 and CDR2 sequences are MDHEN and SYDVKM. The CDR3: CASSFWTGSYEQYF. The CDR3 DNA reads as TGTGCCAGCAGTTTCTGGACAGGGTCCTACGAGCAGTACTTC.

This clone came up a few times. Written as DNA, the CDR3 is TGTGCCAGCAGTAGGGGAGGAGGGACCACTGAAGCTTTCTTT. It encodes CASSRGGGTTEAFF. The chain is built from TRBV6-5 and TRBJ1-1; possible D gene TRBD1, 5 bases. The V and J ends lost 5 bases and 4 bases respectively, with 14 bases between them. The CDR3 is 14 residues long. In germline, CDR1 is MNHEY, CDR2 SVGAGI.

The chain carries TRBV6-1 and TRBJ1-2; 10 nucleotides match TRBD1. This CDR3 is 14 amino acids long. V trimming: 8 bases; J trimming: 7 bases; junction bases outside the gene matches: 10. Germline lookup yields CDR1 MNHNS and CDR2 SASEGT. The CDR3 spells CASASGQGVGGYTF. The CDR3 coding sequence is TGTGCCAGCGCCTCCGGACAGGGGGTTGGTGGCTACACCTTC.

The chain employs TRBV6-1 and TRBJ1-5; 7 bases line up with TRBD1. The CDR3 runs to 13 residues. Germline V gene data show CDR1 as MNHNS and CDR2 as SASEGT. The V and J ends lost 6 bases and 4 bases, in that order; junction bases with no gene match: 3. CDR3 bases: TGTGCCAGCAGCACAGGGGATAATCAGCCCCAGCATTTT. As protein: CASSTGDNQPQHF.

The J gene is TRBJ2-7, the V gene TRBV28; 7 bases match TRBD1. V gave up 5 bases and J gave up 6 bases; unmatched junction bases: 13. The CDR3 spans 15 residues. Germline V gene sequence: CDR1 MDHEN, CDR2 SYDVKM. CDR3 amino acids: CASSQQGWDLREQYV. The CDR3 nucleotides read TGTGCCAGCAGTCAACAGGGGTGGGATCTACGCGAGCAGTACGTC.

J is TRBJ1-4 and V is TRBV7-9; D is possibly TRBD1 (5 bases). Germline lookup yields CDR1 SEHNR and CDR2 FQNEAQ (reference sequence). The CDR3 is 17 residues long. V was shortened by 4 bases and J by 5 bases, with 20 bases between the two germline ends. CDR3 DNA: TGTGCCAGCAGCTCCATCAGACAGACCCAGATGAATGAAAAACTGTTTTTT. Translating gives CASSSIRQTQMNEKLFF.

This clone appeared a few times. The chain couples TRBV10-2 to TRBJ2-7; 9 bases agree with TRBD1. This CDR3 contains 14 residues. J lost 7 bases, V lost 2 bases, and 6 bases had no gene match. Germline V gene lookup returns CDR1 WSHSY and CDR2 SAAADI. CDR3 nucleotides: TGCGCCAGCAGTGAGCCGGGACAGGGCCGGGAGCAGTACGTC. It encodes CASSEPGQGREQYV.

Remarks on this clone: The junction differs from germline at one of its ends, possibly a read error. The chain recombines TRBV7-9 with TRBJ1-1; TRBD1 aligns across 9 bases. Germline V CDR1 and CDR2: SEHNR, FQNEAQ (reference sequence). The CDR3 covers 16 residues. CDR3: CSSSPSRDRERTEAFF. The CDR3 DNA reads TGTTCCAGCAGCCCGAGCCGGGACAGGGAGCGCACTGAAGCTTTCTTT.

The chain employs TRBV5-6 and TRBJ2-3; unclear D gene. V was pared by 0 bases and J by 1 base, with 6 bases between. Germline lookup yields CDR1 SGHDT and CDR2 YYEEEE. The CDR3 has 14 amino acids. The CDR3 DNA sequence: TGTGCCAGCAGCTTGGGCGAGCGCACAGATACGCAGTATTTT. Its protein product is CASSLGERTDTQYF.

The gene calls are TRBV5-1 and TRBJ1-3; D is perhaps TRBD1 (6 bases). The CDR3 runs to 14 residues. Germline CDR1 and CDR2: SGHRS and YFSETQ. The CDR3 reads CKELQGSSGNTIYF. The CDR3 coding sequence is TGCAAAGAACTCCAGGGGTCCTCTGGAAACACCATATATTTT.

As DNA, the CDR3 is TGCGCCAGCAGCCACGGGGACTACACCGGGGAGCTGTTTTTT. The encoded protein is CASSHGDYTGELFF. The V call is TRBV5-1, the J call TRBJ2-2, with a tentative D call TRBD2 (6 bases). This CDR3 contains 14 residues. Germline lookup yields CDR1 SGHRS and CDR2 YFSETQ. V gave up 4 bases and J gave up 3 bases, with 10 bases separating them.

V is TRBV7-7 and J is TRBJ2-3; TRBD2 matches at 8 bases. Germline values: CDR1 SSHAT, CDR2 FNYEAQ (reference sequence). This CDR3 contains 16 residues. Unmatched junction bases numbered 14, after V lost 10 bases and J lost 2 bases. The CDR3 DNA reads TGTGCCATAAGCTCCACCAGCGGGGGTGCCACAGATACGCAGTATTTT. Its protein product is CAISSTSGGATDTQYF.

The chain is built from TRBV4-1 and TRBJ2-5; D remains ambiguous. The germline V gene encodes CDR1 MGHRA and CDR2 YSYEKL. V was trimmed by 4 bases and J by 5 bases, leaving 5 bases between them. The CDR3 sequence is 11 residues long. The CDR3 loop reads CASSPGETQYF. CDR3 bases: TGCGCCAGCAGCCCCGGGGAGACCCAGTACTTC.

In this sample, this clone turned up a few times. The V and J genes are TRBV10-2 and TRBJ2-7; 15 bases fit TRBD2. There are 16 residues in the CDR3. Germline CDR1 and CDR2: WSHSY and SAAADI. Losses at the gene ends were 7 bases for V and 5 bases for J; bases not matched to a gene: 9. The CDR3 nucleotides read TGCGCCAGCACCGGGACTAGCGGGGGGCCGATCCACGAGCAGTACTTC. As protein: CASTGTSGGPIHEQYF.

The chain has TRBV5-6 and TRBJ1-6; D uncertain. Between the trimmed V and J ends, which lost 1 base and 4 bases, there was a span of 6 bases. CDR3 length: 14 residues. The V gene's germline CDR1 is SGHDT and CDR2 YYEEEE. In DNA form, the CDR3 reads TGTGCCAGCAGCTTGTCACGGTATAATTCACCCCTCCACTTT. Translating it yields CASSLSRYNSPLHF.

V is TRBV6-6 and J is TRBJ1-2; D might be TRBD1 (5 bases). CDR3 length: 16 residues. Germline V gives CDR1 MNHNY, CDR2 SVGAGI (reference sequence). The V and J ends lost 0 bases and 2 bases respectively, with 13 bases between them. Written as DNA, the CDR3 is TGTGCCAGCAGTTACTCGGACCCAGACAGAAACTATGGCTACACCTTC. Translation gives CASSYSDPDRNYGYTF.

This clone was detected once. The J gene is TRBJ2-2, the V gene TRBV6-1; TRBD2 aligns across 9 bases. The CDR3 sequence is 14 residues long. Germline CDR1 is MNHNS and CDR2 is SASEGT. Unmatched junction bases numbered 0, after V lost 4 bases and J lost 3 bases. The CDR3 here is CASSGLADTGELFF. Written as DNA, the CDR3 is TGTGCCAGCAGTGGACTAGCGGACACCGGGGAGCTGTTTTTT.

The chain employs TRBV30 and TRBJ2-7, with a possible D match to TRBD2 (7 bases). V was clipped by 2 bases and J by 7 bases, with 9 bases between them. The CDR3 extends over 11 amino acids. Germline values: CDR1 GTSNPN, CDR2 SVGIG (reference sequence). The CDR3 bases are TGTGCCTGGAGTAGGGGGGGTGAGCAGTACTTC. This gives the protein CAWSRGGEQYF.

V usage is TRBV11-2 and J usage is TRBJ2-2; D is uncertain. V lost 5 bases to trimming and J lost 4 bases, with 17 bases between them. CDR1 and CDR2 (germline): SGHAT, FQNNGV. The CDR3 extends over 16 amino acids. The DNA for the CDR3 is TGTGCCAGCAGCGAAACCGGCTTCCGCGGCACCGGGGAGCTGTTTTTT. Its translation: CASSETGFRGTGELFF. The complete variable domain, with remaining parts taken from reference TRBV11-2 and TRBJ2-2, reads EAGVAQSPRYKIIEKRQSVAFWCNPISGHATLYWYQQILGQGPKLLIQFQNNGVVDDSQLPKDRFSAERLKGVDSTLKIQPAKLEDSAVYLCASSETGFRGTGELFFGEGSRLTVL.

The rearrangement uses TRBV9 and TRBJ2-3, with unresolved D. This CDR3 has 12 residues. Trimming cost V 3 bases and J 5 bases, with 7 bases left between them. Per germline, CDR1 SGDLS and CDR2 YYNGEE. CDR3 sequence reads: CASSGSGDTQYF. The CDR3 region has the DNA TGTGCCAGCAGCGGGTCGGGAGATACGCAGTATTTT. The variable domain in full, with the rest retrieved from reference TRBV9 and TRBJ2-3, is DSGVTQTPKHLITATGQRVTLRCSPRSGDLSVYWYQQSLDQGLQFLIQYYNGEERAKGNILERFSAQQFPDLHSELNLSSLELGDSALYFCASSGSGDTQYFGPGTRLTVL.

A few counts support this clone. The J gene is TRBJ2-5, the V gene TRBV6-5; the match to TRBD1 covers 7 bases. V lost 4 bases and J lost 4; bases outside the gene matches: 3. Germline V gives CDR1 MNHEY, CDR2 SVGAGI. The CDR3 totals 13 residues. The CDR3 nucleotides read TGTGCCAGCAGTTTGAACAGGGGAGAGACCCAGTACTTC. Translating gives CASSLNRGETQYF.

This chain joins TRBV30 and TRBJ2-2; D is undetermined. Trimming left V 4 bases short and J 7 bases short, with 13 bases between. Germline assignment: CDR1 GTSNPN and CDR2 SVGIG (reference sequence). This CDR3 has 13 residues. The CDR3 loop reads CAWTVWAGGELFF. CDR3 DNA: TGTGCCTGGACCGTGTGGGCTGGCGGGGAGCTGTTTTTT.

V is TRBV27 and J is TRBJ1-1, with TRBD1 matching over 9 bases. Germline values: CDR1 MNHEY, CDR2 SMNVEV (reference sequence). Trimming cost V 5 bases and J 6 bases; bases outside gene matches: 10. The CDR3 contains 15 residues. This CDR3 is CASSTGGAYGAEAFF. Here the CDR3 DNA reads TGTGCCAGCAGTACAGGGGGCGCCTATGGCGCTGAAGCTTTCTTT.

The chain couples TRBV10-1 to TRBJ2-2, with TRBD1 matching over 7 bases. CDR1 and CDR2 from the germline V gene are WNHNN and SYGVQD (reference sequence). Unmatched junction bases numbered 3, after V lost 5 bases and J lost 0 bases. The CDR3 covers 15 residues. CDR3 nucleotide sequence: TGCGCCAGCAGTCTCAGGGGGTCGAACACCGGGGAGCTGTTTTTT. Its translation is CASSLRGSNTGELFF.